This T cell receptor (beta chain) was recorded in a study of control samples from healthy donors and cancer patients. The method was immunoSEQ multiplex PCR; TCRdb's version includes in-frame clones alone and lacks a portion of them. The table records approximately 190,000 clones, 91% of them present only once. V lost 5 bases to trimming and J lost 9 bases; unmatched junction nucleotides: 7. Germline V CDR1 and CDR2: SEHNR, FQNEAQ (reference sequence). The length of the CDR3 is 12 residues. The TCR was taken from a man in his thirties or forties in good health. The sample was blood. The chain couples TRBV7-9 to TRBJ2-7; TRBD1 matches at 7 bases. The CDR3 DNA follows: TGTGCCAGCAGCAAACAGGGGTCGGGGCAGTACTTC. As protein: CASSKQGSGQYF.